This paragraph covers one T cell receptor (beta chain) sequence. Its antigen remains unidentified. No qualities accompany the bases; no much larger clone lies one base away. The source of the sample is a study of T cells after yellow fever vaccination (dated by TCRdb to between 2018 and 2021). Background for the entire study: Libraries from fractions with low cell numbers were prepared with the SMART-Seq v4 Ultra Low Input RNA kit. Bulk PBMC replicates and cell subsets were isolated from blood drawn at multiple timepoints before and after both primary and secondary immunization. Two healthy male donors, one aged 18 to 29 and one aged 30 to 40 years, made up the cohort. Bulk TCR alpha and beta repertoires were sequenced longitudinally to track T-cell clones before and after primary and booster YFV17D yellow fever vaccination. Overall study results and their limits: Most clones expanded after primary vaccination (approximately 97% of CD4 and 88% of CD8) were re-detected after the booster, suggesting that broad memory maintenance occurred. Computational filtering was required because FACS-sorted repertoires could contain abundant contaminating clonotypes from the bulk population. The secondary T-cell response was found to be weaker but faster than the primary response, with a peak reached on day 5 rather than on day 15. A small share of clonotypes occurred in both CD4 and CD8 compartments, likely arising from convergent recombination. The study included only a couple of donors, which limits how far the findings can be generalized.

The sequencer was an Illumina NovaSeq 6000. TCR cDNA was synthesized by 5'RACE template switching, through which a universal primer site and unique molecular identifiers were introduced. Priming of cDNA synthesis was performed from both the TCR alpha and TCR beta constant segments. Library amplification used two PCR steps, and the second PCR step added sample barcodes and sequencing adapters. Sequencing of libraries was performed on Illumina HiSeq 2500 (2x100 bp) or NovaSeq (2x150 bp). The authors' pipeline ran thus. MIGEC was used to demultiplex reads and collapse the reads into UMI consensus sequences, and MiXCR was used for V(D)J alignment. Vaccine-responding clonotypes were defined with edgeR using replicate PBMC samples, requiring FDR below 0.01 and a log2 fold change above 5 up to day 15. Each bulk clonotype was labeled CD4 or CD8 based on which sequenced repertoire, CD4 or CD8, contained the clonotype at higher abundance. Clones were called with MiXCR by TCRdb after fastp trimmed the public reads at Q25, and only in-frame beta chains were retained. One record per CDR3 amino acid sequence lists the most common genes and DNA. TCRdb, rather than the study authors, made the V and J calls. The sample profile shows a few hundred thousand distinct CDR3 sequences; around 19% of them were found once. The biggest ten clones account for roughly a sixth of the sample.

Relative to germline, V is missing 6 bases and J is missing 5 bases, with 8 bases of the junction outside any gene match. The CDR1 and CDR2 encoded by the germline V gene are SQVTM and ANQGSEA. Its CDR3 holds 14 amino acids, cysteine through phenylalanine. CDR3 DNA only is kept here, 42 bases in frame from base 1. This specimen's treatment or condition label, per the study, means: live attenuated yellow fever vaccine strain. Two biological replicates of bulk PBMCs were collected at each blood-draw timepoint. PBMCs were isolated from peripheral blood using a standard Ficoll-Paque protocol. RNA was extracted with TriZol from bulk PBMCs, CD4 and CD8 fractions, and dextramer-positive and dextramer-negative fractions.

The receptor chain draws on TRBV29-1 and TRBJ2-4; 9 central bases correspond to TRBD1. The TCR sequence derives from a man between 18 and 29 years old who received the YFV17D yellow fever vaccine. The sample in question was PBMCs, obtained before the yellow fever booster vaccination. In nucleotides, the sequence is TGCAGCGTACCGGGACAGGGAGTCGAAAACATTCAGTACTTC. Protein translation: CSVPGQGVENIQYF.